This T cell receptor beta chain is from a study of T cells in Graves' hyperthyroidism and ophthalmopathy. Broader study findings: Ophthalmopathy was distinguished from stable hyperthyroidism by 13 V-J signatures.

Sample share makes this clonotype medium-sized. Antigen unknown. TCR beta CDR3 regions were amplified from RNA. The study used the HTBI primer set for a first-round RT-PCR of the TCR CDR3. From the multiplex PCR reads, TCRdb called clonotypes with MiXCR, one entry per CDR3 protein. Here the sample spans 40,000 to 65,000 distinct CDR3 sequences, approximately 48% being singletons. The sequencing sample was made of blood. The receptor was isolated from a woman aged 45-65 years with Graves' ophthalmopathy.

CDR3 amino acids: CASSPGTGYGANVLTF. For the CDR3, the DNA is TGCGCCAGCAGCCCCGGGACAGGGTACGGGGCCAACGTCCTGACTTTC. The chain recombines TRBV5-1 with TRBJ2-6, with TRBD1 identical over 9 bases. This CDR3 is built from 16 residues. V shed 4 bases and J 4 bases; nucleotides not matched to a gene: 6. Germline lookup yields CDR1 SGHRS and CDR2 YFSETQ.